These 21 T cell receptor beta chains share one sample of origin, sequenced in a study of response to subunit inactivated influenza vaccine (dated by TCRdb to 2016 to 2019). The method was RT-PCR. For sequencing, an Illumina HiSeq 2500 was employed. The public reads were reprocessed in TCRdb via fastp at Q25 and MiXCR, keeping in-frame beta chains. Each entry is one CDR3 protein sequence, shown with its most common DNA and genes. Present in this sample are 590,000 or so distinct CDR3 sequences, 13% to 15% of which were seen just once. The ten largest clones take up about 7.4% of the sample. The sequences come from PBMCs from blood, collected 14 to 15 days before vaccination. The receptors were sampled from a man in his forties or fifties who received an inactivated influenza vaccine. Donor details come from another sample of the same person, matched by shared clones.

The chain couples TRBV7-9 to TRBJ2-3; 8 bases agree with TRBD2. Germline V lookup: CDR1 SEHNR, CDR2 FQNEAQ (reference sequence). Trimming took 5 bases from V and 2 from J; bases not matched to a gene: 6. This CDR3 contains 15 residues. CDR3 region: CASSRAGELTDTQYF. DNA for the CDR3: TGTGCCAGCAGCCGAGCGGGGGAGCTCACAGATACGCAGTATTTT.

This clonotype has just a few counts. CDR3 protein: CSASAGAQETQYF. As DNA, the CDR3 is TGCAGTGCTAGTGCGGGGGCCCAAGAGACCCAGTACTTC. This sequence joins TRBV20-1 and TRBJ2-5; TRBD2 is a possible D gene (7 bases). Trimming stripped 3 bases from V and 1 base from J, with 9 bases between. Looked up from germline, CDR1 is DFQATT and CDR2 is SNEGSKA (reference sequence). The CDR3 is 13 amino acids.

The chain has TRBV20-1 and TRBJ2-3, with a weak D call TRBD2 (6 bases). CDR3 length: 16 residues. V lost 5 bases and J lost 5, with 23 bases in between. From germline, CDR1 is DFQATT and CDR2 SNEGSKA (reference sequence). The CDR3 protein is CSARSPPPGVKDTQYF. The CDR3 DNA is TGCAGTGCTCGGTCCCCTCCGCCGGGAGTAAAAGATACGCAGTATTTT.

This chain links TRBV12-3 or TRBV12-4 with TRBJ2-3, with D possibly TRBD2 on 6 matching bases. The CDR3 length is 15 residues. V lost 1 base, J lost 4 bases, and 12 bases lay in between. The CDR3 DNA follows: TGTGCCAGCAGTTTAGAACGGGGGAGATCAGATACGCAGTATTTT. Protein: CASSLERGRSDTQYF.

This clonotype came up a few times. V usage is TRBV4-2 and J usage is TRBJ2-1; TRBD2 matches 9 bases. With V trimmed by 0 bases and J by 7 bases, 10 bases remained unmatched. The CDR3 is 17 amino acids. Per germline, CDR1 LGHNA and CDR2 YNFKEQ. The CDR3 DNA reads TGTGCCAGCAGCCAAGAGGAGCGGGGGGCCGGAGGGAATGAGCAGTTCTTC. Its translation: CASSQEERGAGGNEQFF.

About this clonotype itself: One end of the junction does not line up with germline, which may come from a read error. The chain combines TRBV20-1 with TRBJ2-1; TRBD2 matches 11 bases. The CDR3 runs to 17 residues. Germline CDR1 reads DFQATT; CDR2 reads SNEGSKA (reference sequence). The CDR3 sequence: CCARDHTSGSSYNEQFF. The CDR3 nucleotides read TGCTGTGCTAGAGACCATACTAGCGGGAGCTCCTACAATGAGCAGTTCTTC.

This chain joins TRBV27 and TRBJ2-4, with unresolved D. Germline CDR1 and CDR2: MNHEY and SMNVEV (reference sequence). The germline V and J ends were trimmed by 0 bases and 0 bases, with 3 bases remaining between them. The CDR3 is made up of 14 amino acids. The CDR3 loop reads CASSLSLAKNIQYF. The CDR3 DNA reads TGTGCCAGCAGTTTATCACTAGCCAAAAACATTCAGTACTTC.

The rearrangement links TRBV6-1 to TRBJ1-5; D remains unclear. This CDR3 has 13 residues. Germline V gives CDR1 MNHNS, CDR2 SASEGT. V was cut by 6 bases and J by 3 bases, with 9 bases left in between. The CDR3 region is CASRPQANQPQHF. CDR3 sequence (DNA): TGTGCCAGCAGACCCCAAGCCAATCAGCCCCAGCATTTT.

The CDR3 DNA follows: TGTGCCAGCAGCTTGACAGGGGGACACACCGGGGAGCTGTTTTTT. It encodes CASSLTGGHTGELFF. J is TRBJ2-2 and V is TRBV11-3, with TRBD1 matching over 9 bases. Per the germline V gene, CDR1 is SGHNT and CDR2 is YENEEA. There are 15 residues in the CDR3. V was clipped by 3 bases and J by 3 bases; unmatched bases: 2.

This clonotype appeared a few times. The gene calls are TRBV4-3 and TRBJ2-7; a weak D match, TRBD2 (5 bases). The CDR3 loop spans 15 amino acids. Germline-derived CDR1 and CDR2 are LGHNA and YSLEER. Trimming cost V 0 bases and J 3 bases, with 12 bases left between them. The CDR3 sequence: CASSQDRGTGYEQYF. The CDR3 nucleotides read TGCGCCAGCAGCCAAGATCGGGGAACCGGCTACGAGCAGTACTTC.

This clonotype was counted between two and nine times. The V and J genes are TRBV28 and TRBJ1-6; 9 positions agree with TRBD1. Unmatched junction bases numbered 12, after V lost 6 bases and J lost 12 bases. Germline CDR1 and CDR2: MDHEN and SYDVKM. CDR3 length: 15 amino acids. The chain's CDR3 is CASSPGQGRRVPLHF. CDR3 in DNA: TGTGCCAGCAGCCCTGGACAGGGGCGCAGGGTACCCCTCCACTTT.

The CDR3 DNA reads as TGTGCCAGCAGTTTAGGTTCAGGGGGCCTCTACAATGAGCAGTTCTTC. It is translated as CASSLGSGGLYNEQFF. The chain combines TRBV27 with TRBJ2-1; 8 bases agree with TRBD1. Germline trimming cut 2 bases from V and 3 bases from J; bases unmatched to any gene: 6. Germline V gives CDR1 MNHEY, CDR2 SMNVEV (reference sequence). The CDR3 is 16 residues long.

The chain joins TRBV29-1 to TRBJ2-7, with a possible D match to TRBD2 (7 bases). This CDR3 comprises 15 residues. V was trimmed by 4 bases and J by 0 bases, leaving 16 bases between them. Germline-derived CDR1 and CDR2 are SQVTM and ANQGSEA. CDR3 loop: CSVAGGEAFSYEQYF. CDR3 bases: TGCAGCGTTGCGGGGGGCGAAGCCTTCTCCTACGAGCAGTACTTC.

A few counts support this clonotype. The chain has TRBV7-9 and TRBJ2-7; D ambiguous. V lost 1 base, J lost 5 bases, and 12 bases lay in between. Germline V gives CDR1 SEHNR, CDR2 FQNEAQ (reference sequence). The CDR3 totals 14 residues. The CDR3 spells CASSLVFMPDEQYF. The CDR3, as DNA: TGTGCCAGCAGCTTAGTCTTTATGCCGGACGAGCAGTACTTC.

V and J are TRBV4-1 and TRBJ2-6; a possible D gene is TRBD2 (6 bases). The CDR3 is 19 amino acids. Between the trimmed V and J ends, which lost 1 base and 3 bases, there was a span of 19 bases. Germline CDR1 MGHRA, CDR2 YSYEKL. CDR3 residues: CASSQVTWAYGGGANVLTF. CDR3 bases: TGCGCCAGCAGCCAAGTGACCTGGGCCTACGGGGGTGGGGCCAACGTCCTGACTTTC.

The rearrangement joins TRBV5-1 to TRBJ2-3; 16 positions match TRBD2. Trimming cost V 4 bases and J 6 bases; bases outside gene matches: 5. Germline V gene lookup returns CDR1 SGHRS and CDR2 YFSETQ. The CDR3 is 16 residues long. The CDR3: CASSPGLAGGLDTQYF. The DNA of the CDR3 is TGCGCCAGCAGCCCGGGACTAGCGGGGGGGCTGGATACGCAGTATTTT.

At least ten counts were recorded for this clonotype. The chain is built from TRBV12-3 or TRBV12-4 and TRBJ2-2, with 7 bases lining up with TRBD1. The ends lost 6 bases at V and 4 bases at J; junction bases unmatched: 5. This CDR3 spans 14 amino acids. CDR3: CASREGASTGELFF. In DNA form, the CDR3 reads TGTGCCAGCAGAGAGGGGGCGAGCACCGGGGAGCTGTTTTTT.

This clonotype appeared many times. The rearrangement uses TRBV5-1 and TRBJ2-2; the D gene is possibly TRBD2 (6 bases). This CDR3 comprises 13 residues. The V end lost 3 bases, the J end lost 5 bases, and 8 bases lay between the germline ends. Germline CDR1 and CDR2: SGHRS and YFSETQ. The CDR3, as DNA: TGCGCCAGCAGCTCTAGCGTTACCGGGGAGCTGTTTTTT. Protein sequence: CASSSSVTGELFF.

This clonotype was counted only a few times. This rearrangement joins TRBV7-9 to TRBJ2-7; D might be TRBD1 or TRBD2, each matching 5 bases. Trimming removed 5 bases at V and 6 bases at J, with 23 bases between. Germline values: CDR1 SEHNR, CDR2 FQNEAQ (reference sequence). The CDR3 is 16 residues long. CDR3 loop: CASSPHRRVREGEQYF. In DNA, the CDR3 is TGTGCCAGCAGCCCCCACAGGCGGGTAAGAGAGGGCGAGCAGTACTTC.

The chain links TRBV7-8 to TRBJ2-1; no reliable D call. This CDR3 comprises 16 residues. The V gene lost 1 base and the J gene lost 1 base, with 11 bases spanning the gap. CDR1 and CDR2 (germline): SGHVS, FQNEAQ. CDR3 sequence reads: CASSLGSRVSYNEQFF. CDR3 bases: TGTGCCAGCAGCTTAGGTTCTCGGGTTTCCTACAATGAGCAGTTCTTC. The complete variable domain, with remaining parts taken from reference TRBV7-8 and TRBJ2-1, reads GAGVSQSPRYKVAKRGQDVALRCDPISGHVSLFWYQQALGQGPEFLTYFQNEAQLDKSGLPSDRFFAERPEGSVSTLKIQRTQQEDSAVYLCASSLGSRVSYNEQFFGPGTRLTVL.

In regard to this clonotype: One base away lies a much larger clone, so this may be a sequencing read error. The V and J genes are TRBV12-3 or TRBV12-4 and TRBJ2-5, with D possibly called TRBD1 or TRBD2 (5 bases each). The J call is in doubt because the DNA end fits TRBJ2-1 better. The CDR3 is 14 residues long. CDR3 residues: CASSFQARGETQFF. The CDR3, as DNA: TGTGCCAGCAGTTTTCAGGCCCGAGGGGAGACCCAGTTCTTC.